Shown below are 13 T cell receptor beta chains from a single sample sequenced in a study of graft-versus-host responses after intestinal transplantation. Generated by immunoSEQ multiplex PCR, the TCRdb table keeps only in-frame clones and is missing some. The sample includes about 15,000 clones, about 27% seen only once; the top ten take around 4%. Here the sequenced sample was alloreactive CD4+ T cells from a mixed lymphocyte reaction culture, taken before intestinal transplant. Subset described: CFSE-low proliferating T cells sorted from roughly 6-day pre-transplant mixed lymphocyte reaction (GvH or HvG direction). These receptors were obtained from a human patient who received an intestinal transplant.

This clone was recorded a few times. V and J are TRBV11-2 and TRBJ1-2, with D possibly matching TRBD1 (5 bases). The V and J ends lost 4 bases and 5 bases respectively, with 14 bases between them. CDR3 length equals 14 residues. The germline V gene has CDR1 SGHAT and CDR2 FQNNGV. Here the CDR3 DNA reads TGTGCCAGCAGCTCGGGCAGTGGGACTTATGGCTACACCTTC. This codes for CASSSGSGTYGYTF.

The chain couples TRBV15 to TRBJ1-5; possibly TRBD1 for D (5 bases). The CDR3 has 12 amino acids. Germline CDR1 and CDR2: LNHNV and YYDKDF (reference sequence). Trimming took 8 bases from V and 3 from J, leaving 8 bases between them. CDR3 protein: CATGTYNQPQHF. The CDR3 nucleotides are TGTGCCACCGGGACTTACAATCAGCCCCAGCATTTT.

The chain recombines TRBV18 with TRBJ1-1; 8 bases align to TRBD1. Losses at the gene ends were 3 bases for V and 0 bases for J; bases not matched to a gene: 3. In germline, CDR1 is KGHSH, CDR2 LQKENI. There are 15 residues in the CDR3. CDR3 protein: CASSPQGALNTEAFF. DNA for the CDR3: TGTGCCAGCTCACCCCAGGGGGCCTTGAACACTGAAGCTTTCTTT.

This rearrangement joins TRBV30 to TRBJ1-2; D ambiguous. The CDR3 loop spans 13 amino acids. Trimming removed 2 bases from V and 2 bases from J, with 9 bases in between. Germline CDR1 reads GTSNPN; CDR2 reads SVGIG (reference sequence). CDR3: CAWSLTLNYGYTF. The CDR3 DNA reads TGTGCCTGGAGTCTGACACTGAACTATGGCTACACCTTC.

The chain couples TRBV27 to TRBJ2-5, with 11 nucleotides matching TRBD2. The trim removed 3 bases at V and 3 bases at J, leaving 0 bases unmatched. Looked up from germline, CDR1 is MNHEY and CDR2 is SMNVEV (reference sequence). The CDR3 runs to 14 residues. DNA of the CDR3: TGTGCCAGCAGTTTTAGCGGGAGGGAAGAGACCCAGTACTTC. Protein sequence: CASSFSGREETQYF.

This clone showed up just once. CDR3 sequence: CASSYSRKETQYF. The DNA for the CDR3 is TGTGCCAGCAGTTACAGTCGAAAAGAGACCCAGTACTTC. The chain uses TRBV6-5 and TRBJ2-5; D unresolved. The germline V gene encodes CDR1 MNHEY and CDR2 SVGAGI. V dropped 2 bases and J dropped 3 bases, with 7 bases sitting between them. CDR3 length equals 13 residues.

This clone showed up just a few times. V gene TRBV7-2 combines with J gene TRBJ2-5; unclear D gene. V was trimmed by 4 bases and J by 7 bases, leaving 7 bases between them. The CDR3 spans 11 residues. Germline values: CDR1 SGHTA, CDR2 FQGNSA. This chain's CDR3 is CASSSRGTQYF. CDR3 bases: TGTGCCAGCAGCTCACGCGGGACCCAGTACTTC. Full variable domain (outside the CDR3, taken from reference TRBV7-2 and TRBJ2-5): GAGVSQSPSNKVTEKGKDVELRCDPISGHTALYWYRQSLGQGLEFLIYFQGNSAPDKSGLPSDRFSAERTGGSVSTLTIQRTQQEDSAVYLCASSSRGTQYFGPGTRLLVL.

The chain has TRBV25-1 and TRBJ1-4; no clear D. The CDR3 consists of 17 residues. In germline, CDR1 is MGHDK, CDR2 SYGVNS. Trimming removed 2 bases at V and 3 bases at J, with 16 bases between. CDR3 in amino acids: CASSEGIMASSNEKLFF. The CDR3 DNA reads TGTGCCAGCAGTGAAGGGATTATGGCGTCGTCTAATGAAAAACTGTTTTTT.

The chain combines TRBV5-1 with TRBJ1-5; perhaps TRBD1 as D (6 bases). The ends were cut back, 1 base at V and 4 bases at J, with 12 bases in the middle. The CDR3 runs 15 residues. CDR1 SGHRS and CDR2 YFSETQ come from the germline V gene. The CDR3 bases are TGCGCCAGCAGCTTGAGGGGGGGCAGAAATCAGCCCCAGCATTTT. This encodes CASSLRGGRNQPQHF.

CDR3 bases: TGTGCCAGCAGCCAGGGCCGAATGAGCTCCTACAATGAGCAGTTCTTC. It codes for CASSQGRMSSYNEQFF. The chain is built from TRBV7-3 and TRBJ2-1; maybe TRBD1 (5 bases). The V end lost 5 bases, the J end lost 0 bases, and 14 bases lay between the germline ends. The germline V gene encodes CDR1 SGHTA and CDR2 FQGTGA. The CDR3 has 16 residues.

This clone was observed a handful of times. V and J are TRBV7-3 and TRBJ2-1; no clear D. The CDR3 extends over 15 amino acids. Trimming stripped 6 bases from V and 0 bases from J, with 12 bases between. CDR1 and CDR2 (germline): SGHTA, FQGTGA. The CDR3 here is CASSQDGHSYNEQFF. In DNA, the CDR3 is TGTGCCAGCAGTCAAGACGGCCACTCCTACAATGAGCAGTTCTTC.

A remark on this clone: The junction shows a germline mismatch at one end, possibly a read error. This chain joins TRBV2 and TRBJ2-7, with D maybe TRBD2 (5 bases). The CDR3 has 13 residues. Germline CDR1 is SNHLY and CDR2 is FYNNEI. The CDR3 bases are TGTGCCAGCAGATTAACCGCCGTCCAGGCGGGTCAATTC. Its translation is CASRLTAVQAGQF.

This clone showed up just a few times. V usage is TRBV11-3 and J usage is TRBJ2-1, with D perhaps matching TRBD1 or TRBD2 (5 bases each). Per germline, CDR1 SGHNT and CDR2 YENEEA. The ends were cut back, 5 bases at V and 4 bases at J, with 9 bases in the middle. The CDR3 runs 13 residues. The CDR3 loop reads CASSQGPYNEQFF. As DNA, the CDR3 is TGTGCCAGCAGCCAGGGACCTTACAATGAGCAGTTCTTC. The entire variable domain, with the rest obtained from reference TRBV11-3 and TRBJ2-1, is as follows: EAGVVQSPRYKIIEKKQPVAFWCNPISGHNTLYWYLQNLGQGPELLIRYENEEAVDDSQLPKDRFSAERLKGVDSTLKIQPAELGDSAVYLCASSQGPYNEQFFGPGTRLTVL.